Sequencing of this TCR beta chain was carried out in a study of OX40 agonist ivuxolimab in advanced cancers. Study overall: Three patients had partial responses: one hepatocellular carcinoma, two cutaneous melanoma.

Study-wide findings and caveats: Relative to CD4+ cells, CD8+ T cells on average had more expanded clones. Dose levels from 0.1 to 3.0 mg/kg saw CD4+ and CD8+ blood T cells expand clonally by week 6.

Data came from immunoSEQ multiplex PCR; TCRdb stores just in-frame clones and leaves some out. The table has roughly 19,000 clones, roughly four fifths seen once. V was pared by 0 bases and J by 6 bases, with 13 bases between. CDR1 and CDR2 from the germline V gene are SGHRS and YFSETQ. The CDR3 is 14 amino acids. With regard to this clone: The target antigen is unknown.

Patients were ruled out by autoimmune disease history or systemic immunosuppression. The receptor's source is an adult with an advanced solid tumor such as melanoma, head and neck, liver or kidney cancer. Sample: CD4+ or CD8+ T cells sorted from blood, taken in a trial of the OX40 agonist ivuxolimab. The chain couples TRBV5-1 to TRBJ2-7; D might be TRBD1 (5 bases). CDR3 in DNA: TGCGCCAGCAGCTTGGACATCAGGGTAAGCGAGCAGTACTTC. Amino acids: CASSLDIRVSEQYF. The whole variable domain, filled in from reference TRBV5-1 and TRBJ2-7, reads KAGVTQTPRYLIKTRGQQVTLSCSPISGHRSVSWYQQTPGQGLQFLFEYFSETQRNKGNFPGRFSGRQFSNSRSEMNVSTLELGDSALYLCASSLDIRVSEQYFGPGTRLTVT.